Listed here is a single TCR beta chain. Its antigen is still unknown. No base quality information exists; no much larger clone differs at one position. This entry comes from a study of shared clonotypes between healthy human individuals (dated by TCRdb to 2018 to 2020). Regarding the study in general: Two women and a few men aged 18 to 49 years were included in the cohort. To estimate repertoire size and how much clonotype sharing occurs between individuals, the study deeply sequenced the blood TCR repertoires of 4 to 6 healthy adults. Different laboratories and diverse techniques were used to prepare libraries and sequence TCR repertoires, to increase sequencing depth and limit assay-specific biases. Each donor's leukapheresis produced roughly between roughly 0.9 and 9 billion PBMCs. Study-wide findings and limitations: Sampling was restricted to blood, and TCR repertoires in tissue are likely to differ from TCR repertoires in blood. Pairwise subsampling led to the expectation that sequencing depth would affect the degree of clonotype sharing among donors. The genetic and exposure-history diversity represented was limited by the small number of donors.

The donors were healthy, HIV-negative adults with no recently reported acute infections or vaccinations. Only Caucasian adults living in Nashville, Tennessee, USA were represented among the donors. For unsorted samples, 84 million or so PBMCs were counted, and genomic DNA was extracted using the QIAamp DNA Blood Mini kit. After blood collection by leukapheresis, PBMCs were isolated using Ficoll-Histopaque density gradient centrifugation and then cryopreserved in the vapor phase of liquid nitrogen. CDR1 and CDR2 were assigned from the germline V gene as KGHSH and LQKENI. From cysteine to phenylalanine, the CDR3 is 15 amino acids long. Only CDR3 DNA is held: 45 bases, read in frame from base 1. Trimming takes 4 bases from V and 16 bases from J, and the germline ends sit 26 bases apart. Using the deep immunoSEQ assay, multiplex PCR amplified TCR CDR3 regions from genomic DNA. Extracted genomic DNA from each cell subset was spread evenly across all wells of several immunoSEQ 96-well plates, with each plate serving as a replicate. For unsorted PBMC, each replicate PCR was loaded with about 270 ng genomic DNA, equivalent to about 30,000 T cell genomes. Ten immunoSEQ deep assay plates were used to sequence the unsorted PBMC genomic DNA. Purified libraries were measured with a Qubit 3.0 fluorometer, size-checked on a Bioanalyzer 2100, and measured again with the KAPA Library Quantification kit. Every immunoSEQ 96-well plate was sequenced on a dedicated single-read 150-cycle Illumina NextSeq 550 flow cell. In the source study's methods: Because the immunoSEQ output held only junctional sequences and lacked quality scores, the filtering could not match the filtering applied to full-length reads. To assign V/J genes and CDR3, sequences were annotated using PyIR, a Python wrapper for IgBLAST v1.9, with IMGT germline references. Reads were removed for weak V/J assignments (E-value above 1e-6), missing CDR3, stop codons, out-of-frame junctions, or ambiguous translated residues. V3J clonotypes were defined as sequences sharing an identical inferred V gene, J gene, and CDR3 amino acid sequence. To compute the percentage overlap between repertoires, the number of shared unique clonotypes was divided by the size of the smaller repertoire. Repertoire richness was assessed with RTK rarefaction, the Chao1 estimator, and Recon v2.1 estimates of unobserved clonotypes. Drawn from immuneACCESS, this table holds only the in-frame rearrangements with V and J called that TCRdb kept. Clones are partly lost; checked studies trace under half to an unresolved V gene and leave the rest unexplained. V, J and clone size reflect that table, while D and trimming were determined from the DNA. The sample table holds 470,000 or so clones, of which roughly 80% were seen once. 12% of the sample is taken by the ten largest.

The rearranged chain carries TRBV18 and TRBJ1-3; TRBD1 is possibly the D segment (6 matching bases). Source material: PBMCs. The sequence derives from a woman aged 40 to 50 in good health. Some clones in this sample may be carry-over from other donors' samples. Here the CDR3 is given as CASSLLDRNGNTMYF. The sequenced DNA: TGTGCCAGCTCACTACTAGACAGGAATGGAAACACTATGTATTTT. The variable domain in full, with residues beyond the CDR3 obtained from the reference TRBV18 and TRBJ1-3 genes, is NAGVMQNPRHLVRRRGQEARLRCSPMKGHSHVYWYRQLPEEGLKFMVYLQKENIIDESGMPKERFSAEFPKEGPSILRIQQVVRGDSAAYFCASSLLDRNGNTMYFGEGSWLTVV.